The 2 T cell receptor beta chains below were found in one sample sequenced in a study of CD8 T cells in Susac syndrome. RNA amounts of about 0.5 to 1 ug underwent reverse transcription with random hexamers. TCRdb passed the immunoSEQ multiplex PCR reads through MiXCR, listing each CDR3 protein once. The data contain around 200,000 distinct CDR3 sequences, under 97% of them singletons. Sequenced sample: CD4+ T cells from PBMCs. These TCRs come from a human donor with Susac syndrome.

J is TRBJ1-3 and V is TRBV4-1; tentative D call: TRBD1 (6 bases). The V end lost 3 bases, the J end lost 5 bases, and 17 bases lay between the germline ends. CDR3 length: 16 amino acids. Germline loops: CDR1 MGHRA, CDR2 YSYEKL. The DNA for the CDR3 is TGCGCCAGCAGCCATATCTCAGGGGATTGGAGAAACACCATATATTTT. This encodes CASSHISGDWRNTIYF.

This chain links TRBV20-1 with TRBJ2-3; TRBD2 matches at 12 bases. The J segment lost 3 bases and the V segment lost 4 bases, leaving 2 bases of the junction unmatched. The length of the CDR3 is 14 residues. From germline, CDR1 is DFQATT and CDR2 SNEGSKA (reference sequence). This CDR3 is CSAMLAGGTDTQYF. The CDR3 coding sequence is TGCAGTGCTATGCTAGCGGGGGGGACAGATACGCAGTATTTT.